This TCR beta chain is from a study of metastatic and nonmetastatic thyroid tumors. Study at large: Malignant and benign thyroid patients had repertoires compared in peripheral blood and tumor or nodule tissue.

This clone was seen at least ten times. The entire patient cohort was treatment-naive prior to thyroid surgery. Germline loops: CDR1 SGHAT, CDR2 FQNNGV. CDR3 length: 16 residues. Trimming cost V 2 bases and J 1 base; bases outside gene matches: 1. TCRdb re-called clones from the PCR reads using MiXCR. Altogether 50,000 to 65,000 clones are present, approximately 4% being singletons, with the ten largest covering approximately 20%. The sample consisted of blood. The sequence was obtained from a female donor with papillary thyroid cancer or a benign thyroid nodule (not recorded which). Some clones in this sample may be carry-over from other donors' samples. The chain recombines TRBV11-2 with TRBJ2-2; TRBD2 aligns across 10 bases. In nucleotides, the CDR3 is TGTGCCAGCAGCTTATCTAGCGGGAGGAACACCGGGGAGCTGTTTTTT. Amino acid sequence: CASSLSSGRNTGELFF.